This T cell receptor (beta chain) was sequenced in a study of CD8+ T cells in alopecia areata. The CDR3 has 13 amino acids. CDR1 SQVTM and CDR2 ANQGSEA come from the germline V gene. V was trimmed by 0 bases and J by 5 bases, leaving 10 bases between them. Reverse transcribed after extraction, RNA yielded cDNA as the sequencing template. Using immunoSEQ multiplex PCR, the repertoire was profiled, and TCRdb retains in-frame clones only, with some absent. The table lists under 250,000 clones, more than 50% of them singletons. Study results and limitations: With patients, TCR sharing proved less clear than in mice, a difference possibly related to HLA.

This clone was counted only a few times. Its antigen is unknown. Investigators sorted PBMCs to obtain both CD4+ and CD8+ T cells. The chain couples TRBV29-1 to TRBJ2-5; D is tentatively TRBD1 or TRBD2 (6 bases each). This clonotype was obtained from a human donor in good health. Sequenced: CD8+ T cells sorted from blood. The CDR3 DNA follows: TGCAGCGTTGAAGATGGAGGGGGGGAGACCCAGTACTTC. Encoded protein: CSVEDGGGETQYF. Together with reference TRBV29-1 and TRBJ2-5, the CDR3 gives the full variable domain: SAVISQKPSRDICQRGTSLTIQCQVDSQVTMMFWYRQQPGQSLTLIATANQGSEATYESGFVIDKFPISRPNLTFSTLTVSNMSPEDSSIYLCSVEDGGGETQYFGPGTRLLVL.